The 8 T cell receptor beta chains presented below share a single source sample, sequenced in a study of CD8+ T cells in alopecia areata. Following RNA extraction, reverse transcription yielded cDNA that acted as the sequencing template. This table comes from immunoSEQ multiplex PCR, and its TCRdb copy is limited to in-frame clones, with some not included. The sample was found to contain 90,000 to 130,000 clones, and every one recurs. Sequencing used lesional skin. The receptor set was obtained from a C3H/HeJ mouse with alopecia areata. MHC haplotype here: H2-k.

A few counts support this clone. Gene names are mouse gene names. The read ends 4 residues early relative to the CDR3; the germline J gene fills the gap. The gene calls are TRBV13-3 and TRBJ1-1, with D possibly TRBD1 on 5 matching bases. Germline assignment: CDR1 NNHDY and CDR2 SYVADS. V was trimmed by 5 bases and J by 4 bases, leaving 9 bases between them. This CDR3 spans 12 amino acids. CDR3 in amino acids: CASRRRGTEVFF. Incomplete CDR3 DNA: TGTGCCAGCAGGAGGAGGGGCACA.

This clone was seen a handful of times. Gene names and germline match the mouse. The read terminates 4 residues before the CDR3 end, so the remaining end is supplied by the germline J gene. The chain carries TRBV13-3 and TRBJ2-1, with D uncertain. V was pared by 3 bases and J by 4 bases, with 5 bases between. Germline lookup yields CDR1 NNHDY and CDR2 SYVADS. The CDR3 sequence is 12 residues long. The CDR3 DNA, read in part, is TGTGCCAGCAGTGCACTGTATGCT. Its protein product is CASSALYA. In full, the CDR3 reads CASSALYAEQFF.

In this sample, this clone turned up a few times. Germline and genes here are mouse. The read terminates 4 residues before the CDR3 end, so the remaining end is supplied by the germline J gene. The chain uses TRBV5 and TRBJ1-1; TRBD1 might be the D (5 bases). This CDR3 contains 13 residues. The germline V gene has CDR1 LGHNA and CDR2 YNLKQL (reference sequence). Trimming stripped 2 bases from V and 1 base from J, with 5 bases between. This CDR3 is CASSQQGNTEVFF. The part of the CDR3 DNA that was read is TGTGCCAGCAGCCAACAGGGAAACACA.

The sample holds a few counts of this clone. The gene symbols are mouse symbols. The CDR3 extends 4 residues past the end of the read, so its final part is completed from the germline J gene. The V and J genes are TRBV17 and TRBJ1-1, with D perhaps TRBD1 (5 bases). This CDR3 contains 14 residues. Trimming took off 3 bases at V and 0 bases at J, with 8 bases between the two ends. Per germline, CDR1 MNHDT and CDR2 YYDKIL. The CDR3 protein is CASSSPGTNTEVFF. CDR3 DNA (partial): TGTGCTAGCAGTAGCCCAGGGACAAACACA.

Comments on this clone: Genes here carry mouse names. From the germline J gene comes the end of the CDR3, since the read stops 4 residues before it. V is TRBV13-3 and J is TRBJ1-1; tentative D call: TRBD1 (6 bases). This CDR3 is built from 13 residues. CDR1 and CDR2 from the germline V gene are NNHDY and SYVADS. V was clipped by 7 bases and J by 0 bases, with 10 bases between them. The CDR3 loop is CASLDSANTEVFF. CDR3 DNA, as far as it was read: TGTGCCAGCCTGGACAGTGCAAACACA.

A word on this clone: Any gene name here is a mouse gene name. The CDR3 region is CASSPMGLGYAEQFF. Partial CDR3 DNA: TGTGCCAGCAGTCCGATGGGACTGGGCTATGCT. The V gene is TRBV19, the J gene TRBJ2-1; 9 bases align to TRBD2. From the germline J gene comes the end of the CDR3, since the read stops 4 residues before it. Germline CDR1 reads FNHDT; CDR2 reads SITEND (reference sequence). The CDR3 contains 15 residues. The J segment lost 3 bases and the V segment lost 4 bases, leaving 5 bases of the junction unmatched.

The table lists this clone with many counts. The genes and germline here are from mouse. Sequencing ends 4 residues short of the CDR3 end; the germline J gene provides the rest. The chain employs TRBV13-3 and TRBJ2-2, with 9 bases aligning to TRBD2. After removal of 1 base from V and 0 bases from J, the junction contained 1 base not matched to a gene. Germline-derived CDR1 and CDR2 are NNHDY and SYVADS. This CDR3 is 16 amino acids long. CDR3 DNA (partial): TGTGCCAGCAGTGATCTGGGGGGGACAAACACCGGG. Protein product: CASSDLGGTNTG. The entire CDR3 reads CASSDLGGTNTGQLYF.

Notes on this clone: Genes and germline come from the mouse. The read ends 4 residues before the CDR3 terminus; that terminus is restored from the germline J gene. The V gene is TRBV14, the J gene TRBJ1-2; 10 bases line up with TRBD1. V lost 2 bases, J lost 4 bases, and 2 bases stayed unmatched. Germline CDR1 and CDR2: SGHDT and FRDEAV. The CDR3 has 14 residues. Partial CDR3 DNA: TGTGCCAGCAGTTTGACAGGGGGCGGCTCC. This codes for CASSLTGGGS. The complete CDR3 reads CASSLTGGGSDYTF. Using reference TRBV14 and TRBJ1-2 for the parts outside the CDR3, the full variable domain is EAGVTQSPRYAVLQEGQAVSFWCDPISGHDTLYWYQQPRDQGPQLLVYFRDEAVIDNSQLPSDRFSAVRPKGTNSTLKIQSAKQGDTATYLCASSLTGGGSDYTFGSGTRLLVI.